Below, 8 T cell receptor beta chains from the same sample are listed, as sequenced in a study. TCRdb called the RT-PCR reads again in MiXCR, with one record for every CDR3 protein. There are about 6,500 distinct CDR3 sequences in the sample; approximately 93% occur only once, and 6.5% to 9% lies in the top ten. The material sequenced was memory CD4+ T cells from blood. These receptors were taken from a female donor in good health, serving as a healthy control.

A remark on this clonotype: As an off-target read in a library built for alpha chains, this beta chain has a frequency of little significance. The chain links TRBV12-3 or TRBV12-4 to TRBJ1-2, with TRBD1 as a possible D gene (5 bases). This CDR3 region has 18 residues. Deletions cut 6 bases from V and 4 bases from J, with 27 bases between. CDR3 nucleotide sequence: TGTGCCAGCAGCTCTTTCGGAACGGTGTCGGTGAGGGGCTATGGCTACACCTTC. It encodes CASSSFGTVSVRGYGYTF.

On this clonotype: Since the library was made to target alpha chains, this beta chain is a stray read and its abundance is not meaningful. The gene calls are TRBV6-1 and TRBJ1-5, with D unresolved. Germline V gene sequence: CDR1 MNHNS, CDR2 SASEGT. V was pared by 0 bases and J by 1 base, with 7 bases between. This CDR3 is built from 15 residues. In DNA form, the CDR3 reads TGTGCCAGCAGTGAAGCCCCTGGGAGCAATCAGCCCCAGCATTTT. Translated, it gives CASSEAPGSNQPQHF.

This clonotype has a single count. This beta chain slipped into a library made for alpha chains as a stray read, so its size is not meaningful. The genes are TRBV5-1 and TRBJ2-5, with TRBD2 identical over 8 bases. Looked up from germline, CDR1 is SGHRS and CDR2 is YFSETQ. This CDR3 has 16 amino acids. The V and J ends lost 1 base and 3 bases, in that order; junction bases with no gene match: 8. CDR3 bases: TGCGCCAGCAGCTTGTTGGCGGGAGGATCGGAAGAGACCCAGTACTTC. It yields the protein CASSLLAGGSEETQYF.

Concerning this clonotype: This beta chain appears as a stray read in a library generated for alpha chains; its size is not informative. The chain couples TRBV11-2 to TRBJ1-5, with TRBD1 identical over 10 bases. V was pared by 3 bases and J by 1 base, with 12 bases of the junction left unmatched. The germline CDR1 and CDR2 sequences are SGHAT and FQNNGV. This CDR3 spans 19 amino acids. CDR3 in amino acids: CASSFVGTGVRSSNQPQHF. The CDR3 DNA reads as TGTGCCAGCAGCTTCGTCGGGACAGGGGTTCGTTCGAGCAATCAGCCCCAGCATTTT.

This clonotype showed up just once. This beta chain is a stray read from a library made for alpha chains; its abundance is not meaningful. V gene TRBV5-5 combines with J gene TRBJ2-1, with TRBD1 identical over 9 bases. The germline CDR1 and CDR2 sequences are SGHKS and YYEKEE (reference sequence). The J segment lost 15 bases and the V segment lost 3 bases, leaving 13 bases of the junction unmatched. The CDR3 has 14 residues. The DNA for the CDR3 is TGTGCCAGCAGCTCGCCTCCCCCCGGGACAGGGACGTTCTTC. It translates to CASSSPPPGTGTFF.

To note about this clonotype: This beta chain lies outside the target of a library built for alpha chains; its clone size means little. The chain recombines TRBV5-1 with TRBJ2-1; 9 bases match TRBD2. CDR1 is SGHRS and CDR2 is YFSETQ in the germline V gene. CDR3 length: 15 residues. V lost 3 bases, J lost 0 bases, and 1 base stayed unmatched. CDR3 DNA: TGCGCCAGCAGCTATAGCGGGAGCTCCTACAATGAGCAGTTCTTC. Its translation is CASSYSGSSYNEQFF.

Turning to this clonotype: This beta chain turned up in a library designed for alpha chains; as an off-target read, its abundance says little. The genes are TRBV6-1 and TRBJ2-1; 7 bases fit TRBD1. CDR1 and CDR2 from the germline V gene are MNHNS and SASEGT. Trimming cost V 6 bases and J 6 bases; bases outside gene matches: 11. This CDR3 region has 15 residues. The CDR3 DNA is TGTGCCAGCAGGCCCACAGGGGATCGGCTCAATGAGCAGTTCTTC. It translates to CASRPTGDRLNEQFF.

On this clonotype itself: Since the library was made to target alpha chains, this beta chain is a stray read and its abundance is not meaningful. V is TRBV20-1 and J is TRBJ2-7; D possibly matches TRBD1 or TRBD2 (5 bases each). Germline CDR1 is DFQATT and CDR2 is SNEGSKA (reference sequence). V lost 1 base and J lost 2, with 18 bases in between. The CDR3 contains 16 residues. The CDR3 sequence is CSARGGRGDQTYEQYF. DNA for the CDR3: TGCAGTGCTAGAGGGGGGAGAGGGGACCAGACCTACGAGCAGTACTTC.